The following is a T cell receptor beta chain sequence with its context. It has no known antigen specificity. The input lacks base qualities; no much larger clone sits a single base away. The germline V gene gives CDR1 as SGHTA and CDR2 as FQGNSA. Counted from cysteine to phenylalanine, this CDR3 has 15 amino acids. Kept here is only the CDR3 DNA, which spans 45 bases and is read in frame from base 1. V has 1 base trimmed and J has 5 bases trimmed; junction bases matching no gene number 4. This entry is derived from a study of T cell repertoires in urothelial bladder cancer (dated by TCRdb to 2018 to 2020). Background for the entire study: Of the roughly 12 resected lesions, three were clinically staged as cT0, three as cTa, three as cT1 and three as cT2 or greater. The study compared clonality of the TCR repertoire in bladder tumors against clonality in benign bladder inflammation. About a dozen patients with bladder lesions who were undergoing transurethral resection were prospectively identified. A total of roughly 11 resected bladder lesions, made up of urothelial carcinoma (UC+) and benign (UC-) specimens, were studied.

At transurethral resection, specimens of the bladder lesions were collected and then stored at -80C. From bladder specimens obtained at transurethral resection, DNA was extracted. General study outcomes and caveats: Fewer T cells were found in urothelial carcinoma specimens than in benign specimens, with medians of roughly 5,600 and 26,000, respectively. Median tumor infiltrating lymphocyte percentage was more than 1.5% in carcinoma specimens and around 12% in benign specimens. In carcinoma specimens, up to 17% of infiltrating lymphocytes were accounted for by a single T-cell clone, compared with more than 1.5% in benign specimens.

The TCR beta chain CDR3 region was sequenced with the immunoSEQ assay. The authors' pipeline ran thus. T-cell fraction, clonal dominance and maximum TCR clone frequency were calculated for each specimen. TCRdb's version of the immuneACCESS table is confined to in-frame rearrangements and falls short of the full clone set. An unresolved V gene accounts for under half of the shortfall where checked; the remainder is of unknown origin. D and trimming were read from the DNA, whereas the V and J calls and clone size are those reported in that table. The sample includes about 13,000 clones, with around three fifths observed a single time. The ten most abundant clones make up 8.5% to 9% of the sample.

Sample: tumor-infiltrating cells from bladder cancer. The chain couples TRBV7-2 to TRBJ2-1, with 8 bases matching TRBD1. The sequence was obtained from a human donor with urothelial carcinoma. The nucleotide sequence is TGTGCCAGCAGCTTAGGACAGGGGTGGGACAATGAGCAGTTCTTC. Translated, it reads CASSLGQGWDNEQFF.